Each of the 8 T cell receptor beta chains below was sequenced from the same sample in a study of T cells in Graves' hyperthyroidism and ophthalmopathy. RNA transcripts provided the source from which TCR beta CDR3 regions were amplified. The HTBI set primed first-round TCR CDR3 RT-PCR. TCRdb analysed the multiplex PCR reads with MiXCR anew, one entry per CDR3 protein. This repertoire shows hundreds of thousands of distinct CDR3 sequences, around 40% found once; its top ten account for more than 25%. The sequencing input was blood. These receptors were obtained from a woman in her 40s with Graves' hyperthyroidism.

The V call is TRBV15, the J call TRBJ1-2, with D possibly matching TRBD1 (5 bases). This CDR3 is built from 15 residues. The ends were cut back, 5 bases at V and 4 bases at J, with 17 bases in the middle. Germline-derived CDR1 and CDR2 are LNHNV and YYDKDF (reference sequence). The CDR3 protein is CATSLYLGRVYGYTF. The CDR3 DNA reads TGTGCCACCAGCTTGTATCTCGGCAGGGTCTATGGCTACACCTTC.

A few counts support this clonotype. The CDR3 protein is CASSLVTKNTEAFF. The CDR3 coding sequence is TGTGCCAGCAGTCTGGTAACGAAGAACACTGAAGCTTTCTTT. This chain connects TRBV12-3 or TRBV12-4 to TRBJ1-1; the D is unclear. Trimming pared 5 bases from V and 1 base from J, leaving 11 bases between. This CDR3 is built from 14 residues.

This clonotype was picked up a small number of times. The genes are TRBV6-5 and TRBJ1-2; D may be TRBD1 (5 bases). The V end lost 2 bases, the J end lost 2 bases, and 9 bases lay between the germline ends. The CDR3 is made up of 14 amino acids. Looked up from germline, CDR1 is MNHEY and CDR2 is SVGAGI. The CDR3 DNA follows: TGTGCCAGCAGTTACGTTAAGGGGAACTATGGCTACACCTTC. Its translation is CASSYVKGNYGYTF.

There are a few counts of this clonotype. The rearrangement links TRBV29-1 to TRBJ2-5; 8 bases line up with TRBD1. V trimming: 3 bases; J trimming: 3 bases; junction bases outside the gene matches: 3. The V gene's germline CDR1 is SQVTM and CDR2 ANQGSEA. This CDR3 spans 13 amino acids. CDR3 coding DNA: TGCAGCGTTGAGACAGGGGAGGAAGAGACCCAGTACTTC. Translation gives CSVETGEEETQYF. Variable domain in full (rest from reference TRBV29-1 and TRBJ2-5): SAVISQKPSRDICQRGTSLTIQCQVDSQVTMMFWYRQQPGQSLTLIATANQGSEATYESGFVIDKFPISRPNLTFSTLTVSNMSPEDSSIYLCSVETGEEETQYFGPGTRLLVL.

This clonotype was seen only once. The CDR3 carries no conserved terminal phenylalanine or tryptophan, so it likely arises from a read error. The rearrangement links TRBV20-1 to TRBJ1-5; maybe TRBD1 (5 bases). There are 14 residues in the CDR3. Germline CDR1 DFQATT, CDR2 SNEGSKA (reference sequence). With 1 base removed from V and 4 bases from J, the gap between germline ends came to 11 bases. The CDR3 is CSARGHGGNQPQHL. CDR3 sequence (DNA): TGCAGTGCTAGAGGTCATGGGGGGAATCAGCCCCAGCATCTT.

The chain is built from TRBV10-3 and TRBJ2-7; D is possibly TRBD1 or TRBD2 (5 bases each). Germline CDR1 is ENHRY and CDR2 is SYGVKD. The CDR3 loop spans 10 amino acids. Trimming shortened V by 6 bases and J by 5 bases, and 5 bases separated the two germline ends. The CDR3 DNA is TGTGCCATCAGGGGGGACGAGCAGTACTTC. As protein: CAIRGDEQYF.

Many counts were recorded for this clonotype. This sequence joins TRBV10-2 and TRBJ1-5; 8 bases line up with TRBD1. CDR3 size: 14 residues. CDR1 is WSHSY and CDR2 is SAAADI in the germline V gene. The J segment lost 4 bases and the V segment lost 6 bases, leaving 5 bases of the junction unmatched. CDR3 bases: TGCGCCAGCAGAGAGACAGGGGATAATCAGCCCCAGCATTTT. It codes for CASRETGDNQPQHF.

J is TRBJ2-2 and V is TRBV2; the D call may be TRBD1 or TRBD2 (5 bases each). Germline CDR1 and CDR2: SNHLY and FYNNEI. This CDR3 spans 13 amino acids. The ends were cut back, 1 base at V and 10 bases at J, with 10 bases in the middle. The CDR3: CASSEGGSQELFF. The CDR3 DNA reads as TGTGCCAGCAGTGAAGGGGGGTCGCAGGAGCTGTTTTTT.